These 32 T cell receptor beta chains were sequenced from one sample in a study of OX40 agonist ivuxolimab in advanced cancers. Method: immunoSEQ multiplex PCR; TCRdb's copy keeps in-frame clones and lacks some. The sample yields about 60,000 clones, about nine tenths seen once. Material: CD4+ or CD8+ T cells sorted from blood, obtained in a trial of the OX40 agonist ivuxolimab. All receptors come from an adult with an advanced solid tumor such as melanoma, head and neck, liver or kidney cancer.

The gene calls are TRBV7-2 and TRBJ2-1, with D perhaps given as TRBD1 or TRBD2 (5 bases each). V was pared by 5 bases and J by 5 bases, with 19 bases between. The CDR3 is made up of 16 amino acids. Germline CDR1 and CDR2: SGHTA and FQGNSA. CDR3: CASSPLTGTIDNEQFF. The DNA of the CDR3 is TGTGCCAGCAGCCCCCTGACCGGGACGATCGACAATGAGCAGTTCTTC. The full variable domain, completed using reference TRBV7-2 and TRBJ2-1, is GAGVSQSPSNKVTEKGKDVELRCDPISGHTALYWYRQSLGQGLEFLIYFQGNSAPDKSGLPSDRFSAERTGGSVSTLTIQRTQQEDSAVYLCASSPLTGTIDNEQFFGPGTRLTVL.

V and J are TRBV7-2 and TRBJ2-2; D unclear. CDR1 is SGHTA and CDR2 is FQGNSA in the germline V gene. Trimming left V 0 bases short and J 1 base short, with 6 bases between. The CDR3 is made up of 15 amino acids. CDR3 loop: CASSLAAVNTGELFF. In DNA form, the CDR3 reads TGTGCCAGCAGCTTAGCCGCGGTGAACACCGGGGAGCTGTTTTTT.

The genes are TRBV18 and TRBJ2-3; D is unresolved. V lost 6 bases and J 2 bases, leaving 9 bases between the germline ends. The CDR3 is made up of 13 amino acids. Germline assignment: CDR1 KGHSH and CDR2 LQKENI. The CDR3 sequence is CASSPADTDTQYF. The CDR3 bases are TGTGCCAGCTCCCCGGCGGACACAGATACGCAGTATTTT.

This clone showed up just once. The chain recombines TRBV23-1 with TRBJ1-5, with TRBD1 matching over 10 bases. TRBV23-1 is an open reading frame whose function is uncertain. The CDR3 has 17 residues. Trimming at V came to 3 bases and at J to 5 bases, leaving 10 bases not matched to a gene. CDR3 sequence (DNA): TGCGCCAGCAGTCACCAAGGGACAGGGGAGGGGGATCAGCCCCAGCATTTT. Translated, it gives CASSHQGTGEGDQPQHF.

The gene calls are TRBV6-5 and TRBJ1-5, with D perhaps TRBD1 (5 bases). The CDR3 sequence is 15 residues long. In germline, CDR1 is MNHEY, CDR2 SVGAGI. Trimming took off 7 bases at V and 6 bases at J, with 19 bases between the two ends. CDR3 coding DNA: TGTGCCAGCACTTGGTCGGGGTATGGGGGTCAGCCCCAGCATTTT. Its protein is CASTWSGYGGQPQHF.

This rearrangement joins TRBV6-5 to TRBJ1-5; no firm D call. Looked up from germline, CDR1 is MNHEY and CDR2 is SVGAGI. V dropped 0 bases and J dropped 11 bases, with 11 bases sitting between them. The CDR3 runs 13 residues. The CDR3 protein is CASSYSIEDTQHF. CDR3 nucleotide sequence: TGTGCCAGCAGTTACTCGATAGAGGATACCCAGCATTTT.

The chain carries TRBV28 and TRBJ2-1; 7 nucleotides agree with TRBD1. The CDR3 extends over 18 amino acids. V lost 6 bases, J lost 2 bases, and 16 bases stayed unmatched. The germline CDR1 and CDR2 sequences are MDHEN and SYDVKM. The CDR3 here is CASSYLTIPGQTYNEQFF. The CDR3, as DNA: TGTGCCAGCAGCTACCTGACAATCCCGGGACAGACCTACAATGAGCAGTTCTTC.

This clone was observed a handful of times. The chain uses TRBV7-9 and TRBJ2-7; no firm D call. This CDR3 is 11 amino acids long. The V end was cut by 5 bases, the J end by 5 bases, with 7 bases between. Germline-derived CDR1 and CDR2 are SEHNR and FQNEAQ (reference sequence). Here the CDR3 reads CASSLYHEQYF. CDR3 nucleotides: TGTGCCAGCAGCCTTTACCACGAGCAGTACTTC.

The chain is built from TRBV6-6 and TRBJ1-6, with 9 bases lining up with TRBD1. After removal of 6 bases from V and 9 bases from J, the junction contained 6 bases not matched to a gene. Per germline, CDR1 MNHNY and CDR2 SVGAGI (reference sequence). The CDR3 contains 14 residues. This CDR3 is CASRTGQGGSPLHF. The CDR3 DNA sequence: TGTGCCAGCAGGACGGGACAGGGTGGTTCACCCCTCCACTTT.

This clone has only a few counts. The DNA of the CDR3 is TGTGCCAGCAGCCGGACAGGAGACATTAGCAATCAGCCCCAGCATTTT. Residues: CASSRTGDISNQPQHF. This chain links TRBV9 with TRBJ1-5; the match to TRBD1 covers 7 bases. The CDR3 extends over 16 amino acids. V lost 4 bases to trimming and J lost 0 bases; unmatched junction nucleotides: 7. CDR1 and CDR2 from the germline V gene are SGDLS and YYNGEE.

The sample holds many counts of this clone. The chain joins TRBV7-8 to TRBJ1-4, with TRBD1 identical over 10 bases. Germline V gene lookup returns CDR1 SGHVS and CDR2 FQNEAQ. Germline trimming cut 3 bases from V and 7 bases from J; bases unmatched to any gene: 8. The CDR3 is 16 residues long. The CDR3 DNA follows: TGTGCCAGCAGCTTGTACCAGACAGGGGGCGGTGAAAAACTGTTTTTT. This gives the protein CASSLYQTGGGEKLFF.

In its sample, this clone was seen once. The genes are TRBV4-1 and TRBJ1-2; D is possibly TRBD1 (5 bases). This CDR3 contains 15 residues. V dropped 1 base and J dropped 2 bases, with 11 bases sitting between them. The germline CDR1 and CDR2 sequences are MGHRA and YSYEKL. CDR3 sequence: CASSQAGGVNYGYTF. The CDR3 nucleotides read TGCGCCAGCAGCCAAGCTGGAGGGGTGAACTATGGCTACACCTTC.

The J gene is TRBJ2-7, the V gene TRBV11-2; D is uncertain. The CDR3 loop spans 13 amino acids. Germline V gives CDR1 SGHAT, CDR2 FQNNGV. Trimming left V 0 bases short and J 6 bases short, with 9 bases between. Written as DNA, the CDR3 is TGTGCCAGCAGCTTAGATCGAAGGGCCGAGCAGTACTTC. Residues: CASSLDRRAEQYF.

The chain employs TRBV7-2 and TRBJ2-7, with D unresolved. CDR1 SGHTA and CDR2 FQGNSA come from the germline V gene. CDR3 length equals 14 residues. Trimming took 1 base from V and 4 from J, leaving 11 bases between them. The CDR3 DNA is TGTGCCAGCAGCTTAGTCAGCAGCGATTACGAGCAGTACTTC. The encoded protein is CASSLVSSDYEQYF. Full variable domain (remainder filled in from reference TRBV7-2 and TRBJ2-7): GAGVSQSPSNKVTEKGKDVELRCDPISGHTALYWYRQSLGQGLEFLIYFQGNSAPDKSGLPSDRFSAERTGGSVSTLTIQRTQQEDSAVYLCASSLVSSDYEQYFGPGTRLTVT.

This clone appeared a few times. The genes are TRBV28 and TRBJ1-5; D might be TRBD1 (6 bases). The CDR3 is 13 amino acids. In germline, CDR1 is MDHEN, CDR2 SYDVKM. Trimming took 10 bases from V and 0 from J, leaving 10 bases between them. CDR3 loop: CATWGHSNQPQHF. In nucleotides, the CDR3 is TGTGCCACCTGGGGACATAGCAATCAGCCCCAGCATTTT.

In DNA, the CDR3 is TGTGCCAGCAGCGTCGCAGGGCAAGAGACCCAGTACTTC. This sequence encodes CASSVAGQETQYF. The gene calls are TRBV9 and TRBJ2-5; tentatively, D is TRBD1 (5 bases). The length of the CDR3 is 13 residues. CDR1 is SGDLS, CDR2 YYNGEE, per germline. The ends were cut back, 2 bases at V and 2 bases at J, with 7 bases in the middle. Filled out from reference TRBV9 and TRBJ2-5, the complete variable domain reads DSGVTQTPKHLITATGQRVTLRCSPRSGDLSVYWYQQSLDQGLQFLIQYYNGEERAKGNILERFSAQQFPDLHSELNLSSLELGDSALYFCASSVAGQETQYFGPGTRLLVL.

The gene calls are TRBV7-2 and TRBJ2-5, with D possibly matching TRBD2 (5 bases). CDR1 and CDR2 (germline): SGHTA, FQGNSA. V dropped 1 base and J dropped 5 bases, with 14 bases sitting between them. The CDR3 extends over 15 amino acids. CDR3 protein: CASSLGPDPGETQYF. The CDR3 DNA sequence: TGTGCCAGCAGCTTAGGCCCGGATCCGGGGGAGACCCAGTACTTC.

The gene calls are TRBV5-8 and TRBJ1-4, with D possibly TRBD1 on 5 matching bases. Germline CDR1 reads SGHTS; CDR2 reads YDEGEE. V dropped 1 base and J dropped 10 bases, with 17 bases sitting between them. This CDR3 is 15 amino acids long. DNA for the CDR3: TGTGCCAGCAGCTTGAAGGGGATTGTCGATCGAAAACTGTTTTTT. Its protein is CASSLKGIVDRKLFF.

The CDR3, as DNA: TGTGCCAGCAGTTACGAGTCGGCCGGGGAGCTGTTTTTT. This gives the protein CASSYESAGELFF. V gene TRBV6-6 combines with J gene TRBJ2-2; D not certain. The CDR3 spans 13 residues. Between the trimmed V and J ends, which lost 2 bases and 6 bases, there was a span of 7 bases. Germline CDR1 MNHNY, CDR2 SVGAGI (reference sequence).

The chain couples TRBV7-2 to TRBJ2-5; 8 bases line up with TRBD1. The CDR3 runs 14 residues. With 5 bases clipped from V and 4 bases from J, the junction kept 6 bases outside the gene matches. Germline CDR1 SGHTA, CDR2 FQGNSA. CDR3 in amino acids: CASSRDRNTETQYF. DNA for the CDR3: TGTGCCAGCAGCCGGGACAGGAATACAGAGACCCAGTACTTC.

The chain is built from TRBV19 and TRBJ2-4; either TRBD1 or TRBD2 may supply D (5 bases each). The germline CDR1 and CDR2 sequences are LNHDA and SQIVND (reference sequence). This CDR3 comprises 14 residues. V lost 3 bases to trimming and J lost 2 bases, with 8 bases between them. The CDR3, as DNA: TGTGCCAGTAGTATTGGGGGATCCAAAAACATTCAGTACTTC. This codes for CASSIGGSKNIQYF.

The CDR3 sequence: CASSLEQREETQYF. For the CDR3, the DNA is TGTGCCAGCAGCTTGGAACAGAGAGAAGAGACCCAGTACTTC. The rearrangement joins TRBV5-4 to TRBJ2-5; no clear D gene. The CDR3 is 14 amino acids. Germline CDR1 SGHNT, CDR2 YYREEE (reference sequence). V gave up 0 bases and J gave up 3 bases, with 9 bases separating them.

DNA of the CDR3: TGTGCCAGCTCGCCCCTAGCGGGAGAGGGCGATACGCAGTATTTT. Its translation: CASSPLAGEGDTQYF. V usage is TRBV5-6 and J usage is TRBJ2-3; 10 nucleotides match TRBD2. Per the germline V gene, CDR1 is SGHDT and CDR2 is YYEEEE. The CDR3 is 15 residues long. With V trimmed by 7 bases and J by 6 bases, 11 bases remained unmatched.

By proportion, this clone is medium-sized. V usage is TRBV7-9 and J usage is TRBJ1-2, with a possible D match to TRBD1 (5 bases). CDR1 is SEHNR, CDR2 FQNEAQ, per germline (reference sequence). This CDR3 comprises 15 residues. The germline V and J ends were trimmed by 3 bases and 8 bases, with 19 bases remaining between them. CDR3 region: CASSFGTQPEVGYTF. In DNA, the CDR3 is TGTGCCAGCAGCTTCGGGACTCAGCCGGAGGTGGGCTACACCTTC.

The CDR3 loop reads CASRRGQGYTF. The CDR3 nucleotides read TGTGCCAGCAGGAGGGGGCAGGGCTACACCTTC. The chain links TRBV28 to TRBJ1-2; TRBD1 matches at 7 bases. Trimming took 6 bases from V and 8 from J; bases not matched to a gene: 3. Per the germline V gene, CDR1 is MDHEN and CDR2 is SYDVKM. The CDR3 contains 11 residues.

The chain couples TRBV19 to TRBJ2-1; D is possibly TRBD1 (6 bases). Germline CDR1 reads LNHDA; CDR2 reads SQIVND (reference sequence). With 5 bases removed from V and 9 bases from J, the gap between germline ends came to 23 bases. The CDR3 is 16 residues long. CDR3 coding DNA: TGTGCCAGTAGTGTTACAGGGTACGATATCGGAGGTGAGCAGTTCTTC. This encodes CASSVTGYDIGGEQFF.

This chain joins TRBV9 and TRBJ2-5; D call uncertain. CDR1 and CDR2 from the germline V gene are SGDLS and YYNGEE. The CDR3 sequence is 14 residues long. V dropped 1 base and J dropped 3 bases, with 10 bases sitting between them. As DNA, the CDR3 is TGTGCCAGCAGCGTATGGCCCAGCGAAGAGACCCAGTACTTC. Protein sequence: CASSVWPSEETQYF.

The chain recombines TRBV6-1 with TRBJ2-3; D remains ambiguous. The CDR3 spans 13 residues. V dropped 3 bases and J dropped 7 bases, with 11 bases sitting between them. Germline CDR1 is MNHNS and CDR2 is SASEGT. CDR3 loop: CASSEIFENTQYF. The CDR3 DNA follows: TGTGCCAGCAGTGAGATATTCGAAAATACGCAGTATTTT.

The rearrangement uses TRBV28 and TRBJ2-3, with TRBD1 matching over 7 bases. Germline V gene sequence: CDR1 MDHEN, CDR2 SYDVKM. There are 13 residues in the CDR3. The V gene end was trimmed by 3 bases and the J gene end by 4 bases; junction bases not matched to a gene: 1. CDR3 nucleotide sequence: TGTGCCAGCAGTTTGACAGGGCCAGATACGCAGTATTTT. Its translation: CASSLTGPDTQYF.

The chain has TRBV7-2 and TRBJ2-7; no clear D gene. V shed 5 bases and J shed 2 bases, with 7 bases lying between them. Germline loops: CDR1 SGHTA, CDR2 FQGNSA. The CDR3 covers 12 residues. In DNA, the CDR3 is TGTGCCAGCAGCCGGGCCACCTACGAGCAGTACTTC. The encoded protein is CASSRATYEQYF.

The V call is TRBV4-1, the J call TRBJ1-1; D not certain. The CDR3 length is 15 residues. V was pared by 0 bases and J by 3 bases, with 11 bases between. CDR1 is MGHRA and CDR2 is YSYEKL in the germline V gene. CDR3 region: CASSQDQTRDTEAFF. The CDR3 DNA follows: TGCGCCAGCAGCCAAGATCAAACTAGGGACACTGAAGCTTTCTTT.

This chain uses TRBV28 with TRBJ1-4, with no clear D. Per the germline V gene, CDR1 is MDHEN and CDR2 is SYDVKM. V gave up 7 bases and J gave up 3 bases, with 12 bases separating them. The CDR3 extends over 14 amino acids. Here the CDR3 reads CASTHRRANEKLFF. CDR3 sequence (DNA): TGTGCCAGCACCCATCGGAGGGCTAATGAAAAACTGTTTTTT.